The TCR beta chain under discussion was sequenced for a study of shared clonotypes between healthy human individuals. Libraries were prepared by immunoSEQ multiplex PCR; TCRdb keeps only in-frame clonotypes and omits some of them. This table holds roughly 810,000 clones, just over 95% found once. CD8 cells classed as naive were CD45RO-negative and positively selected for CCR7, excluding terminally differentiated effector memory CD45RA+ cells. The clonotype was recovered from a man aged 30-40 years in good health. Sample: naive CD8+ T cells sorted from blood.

The CDR3 DNA reads TGTGCCAGCAGCCTAGGAACAGGGTTTGAAAAACTGTTTTTT. Translating gives CASSLGTGFEKLFF. The chain employs TRBV7-2 and TRBJ1-4; perhaps TRBD1 as D (6 bases). The CDR3 runs 14 residues. Per the germline V gene, CDR1 is SGHTA and CDR2 is FQGNSA. V was clipped by 5 bases and J by 7 bases, with 14 bases between them.